The 24 T cell receptor beta chains below were found in one sample sequenced in a study of Ad26.COV2.S vaccination and SARS-CoV-2 variants. Repertoires were generated with immunoSEQ multiplex PCR, while TCRdb's copy carries only in-frame clones and drops some. The sample has approximately 420,000 clones, around 85% seen once. The treatment: 15 to 20 received Ad26.COV2.S at low or high dose, single or two shots; roughly five received placebo; per-sample allocation not given. Repertoires come from day 63 after the first vaccine or placebo injection. Sequenced material: peripheral blood, taken in a trial of Ad26.COV2.S vaccine versus placebo. These receptors were collected from a person between 18 and 65 years old who received the Ad26.COV2.S COVID-19 vaccine or a placebo.

The chain recombines TRBV15 with TRBJ1-1; D not certain. Germline V lookup: CDR1 LNHNV, CDR2 YYDKDF (reference sequence). Trimming removed 8 bases at V and 3 bases at J, with 7 bases between. This CDR3 comprises 11 residues. As DNA, the CDR3 is TGTGCCACCTCCGGGGACACTGAAGCTTTCTTT. It specifies CATSGDTEAFF.

This chain links TRBV7-9 with TRBJ2-3; TRBD2 agrees at 7 bases. Germline V gene sequence: CDR1 SEHNR, CDR2 FQNEAQ (reference sequence). This CDR3 has 13 amino acids. J was trimmed by 4 bases and V by 10 bases; bases with no gene match: 8. CDR3 sequence (DNA): TGTGCCATCCTCCCCGGGGGGTCAGATACGCAGTATTTT. This gives the protein CAILPGGSDTQYF.

This chain joins TRBV5-1 and TRBJ2-2; 9 positions agree with TRBD1. The V segment lost 4 bases and the J segment 7 bases; nucleotides outside the gene matches: 8. Germline V lookup: CDR1 SGHRS, CDR2 YFSETQ. CDR3 length: 15 residues. CDR3 sequence: CASSRDRGSSGELFF. Written as DNA, the CDR3 is TGCGCCAGCAGCAGAGACAGGGGGTCGAGCGGGGAGCTGTTTTTT.

The chain links TRBV6-2 or TRBV6-3 to TRBJ1-1, with 9 bases matching TRBD1. Trimming at V came to 5 bases and at J to 4 bases, leaving 5 bases not matched to a gene. CDR3 length: 14 amino acids. Germline values: CDR1 MNHEY, CDR2 SVGEGT. The CDR3 region is CASSTGGWPTEAFF. Written as DNA, the CDR3 is TGTGCCAGCAGTACAGGGGGCTGGCCCACTGAAGCTTTCTTT.

The gene calls are TRBV7-9 and TRBJ2-7; 7 nucleotides line up with TRBD1. CDR3 size: 19 residues. Losses at the gene ends were 2 bases for V and 0 bases for J; bases not matched to a gene: 16. Germline lookup yields CDR1 SEHNR and CDR2 FQNEAQ (reference sequence). CDR3 region: CASSLPRQGFRPNSYEQYF. CDR3 bases: TGTGCCAGCAGCTTACCCCGACAGGGTTTCAGGCCCAACTCCTACGAGCAGTACTTC.

The chain uses TRBV4-3 and TRBJ2-3, with 10 bases matching TRBD2. The CDR3 runs 16 residues. Germline CDR1 is LGHNA and CDR2 is YSLEER. Trimming at V came to 2 bases and at J to 2 bases, leaving 4 bases not matched to a gene. The CDR3 spells CASSQLTSGDTDTQYF. The CDR3 DNA reads TGCGCCAGCAGCCAACTAACTAGCGGGGACACAGATACGCAGTATTTT.

The genes are TRBV5-1 and TRBJ1-1; 9 nucleotides align to TRBD1. Germline CDR1 reads SGHRS; CDR2 reads YFSETQ. The CDR3 totals 15 residues. V dropped 1 base and J dropped 3; count of bases not matched to a gene: 4. In DNA, the CDR3 is TGCGCCAGCAGCTTGCTCCGGACAGGGGACACTGAAGCTTTCTTT. This gives the protein CASSLLRTGDTEAFF.

V gene TRBV7-9 combines with J gene TRBJ1-4; D uncertain. In germline, CDR1 is SEHNR, CDR2 FQNEAQ (reference sequence). This CDR3 comprises 13 residues. Deletions cut 2 bases from V and 6 bases from J, with 7 bases between. Here the CDR3 DNA reads TGTGCCAGCAGCTTAAGGACCGATGAAAAACTGTTTTTT. Translation: CASSLRTDEKLFF.

The rearrangement links TRBV18 to TRBJ2-6; D is unresolved. This CDR3 contains 17 residues. Trimming removed 1 base from V and 0 bases from J, with 10 bases in between. CDR1 is KGHSH and CDR2 is LQKENI in the germline V gene. DNA for the CDR3: TGTGCCAGCTCACCACAATCTCGTCTCTCTGGGGCCAACGTCCTGACTTTC. Its translation: CASSPQSRLSGANVLTF.

CDR3 amino acids: CATRGATNYGYTF. The CDR3 bases are TGTGCCACCCGCGGGGCAACTAACTATGGCTACACCTTC. The gene calls are TRBV6-5 and TRBJ1-2; weak D call: TRBD1 (5 bases). The CDR3 extends over 13 amino acids. Germline V gene lookup returns CDR1 MNHEY and CDR2 SVGAGI. Trimming took off 10 bases at V and 0 bases at J, with 12 bases between the two ends.

The V and J genes are TRBV19 and TRBJ1-3; TRBD1 matches at 10 bases. The CDR3 totals 15 residues. Germline loops: CDR1 LNHDA, CDR2 SQIVND (reference sequence). J was trimmed by 2 bases and V by 3 bases; bases with no gene match: 1. The CDR3 loop is CASSIGTGAGNTIYF. CDR3 DNA sequence: TGTGCCAGTAGTATCGGGACAGGGGCTGGAAACACCATATATTTT.

The rearrangement uses TRBV7-9 and TRBJ2-7; D is possibly TRBD1 or TRBD2 (5 bases each). The V end was cut by 11 bases, the J end by 0 bases, with 11 bases between. Germline assignment: CDR1 SEHNR and CDR2 FQNEAQ (reference sequence). The CDR3 consists of 12 residues. As DNA, the CDR3 is TGTGCCGGGACCGACTCCTCCTACGAGCAGTACTTC. Translation: CAGTDSSYEQYF.

The V and J genes are TRBV2 and TRBJ1-2, with 10 positions matching TRBD1. The CDR3 has 14 residues. Unmatched junction bases numbered 6, after V lost 7 bases and J lost 4 bases. CDR1 and CDR2 (germline): SNHLY, FYNNEI. The CDR3, as DNA: TGTGCCAGCAATCCGGGACAGGGGCTCTATGGCTACACCTTC. This translates into CASNPGQGLYGYTF.

Written as DNA, the CDR3 is TGTGCCAGCAGCTTACCCGGTGATTCGACAGATACGCAGTATTTT. Translating gives CASSLPGDSTDTQYF. The chain is built from TRBV11-2 and TRBJ2-3; D remains ambiguous. The V gene lost 2 bases and the J gene lost 3 bases, with 12 bases spanning the gap. The CDR3 has 15 residues. CDR1 SGHAT and CDR2 FQNNGV come from the germline V gene.

The CDR3 DNA sequence: TGTGCCAGCAGCGGGGACAGTTCCTCCTACGAGCAGTACTTC. Translation: CASSGDSSSYEQYF. This chain joins TRBV2 and TRBJ2-7; 7 bases match TRBD1. The J segment lost 0 bases and the V segment lost 6 bases, leaving 5 bases of the junction unmatched. CDR1 is SNHLY and CDR2 is FYNNEI in the germline V gene. There are 14 residues in the CDR3.

The V gene is TRBV2, the J gene TRBJ1-4, with 7 bases lining up with TRBD1. V lost 0 bases to trimming and J lost 7 bases; unmatched junction nucleotides: 2. The germline gives CDR1 SNHLY, CDR2 FYNNEI. The CDR3 runs to 14 residues. CDR3 protein: CASSEAGQVEKLFF. CDR3 bases: TGTGCCAGCAGTGAAGCCGGACAGGTTGAAAAACTGTTTTTT.

The chain is built from TRBV2 and TRBJ2-3; maybe TRBD1 (5 bases). The CDR3 sequence is 14 residues long. V was trimmed by 1 base and J by 3 bases, leaving 8 bases between them. The germline V gene has CDR1 SNHLY and CDR2 FYNNEI. In DNA form, the CDR3 reads TGTGCCAGCAGTGAAGAGGACACAACAGATACGCAGTATTTT. As protein: CASSEEDTTDTQYF.

The rearrangement joins TRBV5-8 to TRBJ1-6; D is unclear. V was shortened by 2 bases and J by 6 bases, with 12 bases between the two germline ends. The germline CDR1 and CDR2 sequences are SGHTS and YDEGEE. CDR3 length equals 15 residues. The CDR3 DNA follows: TGTGCCAGCAGCTTAGGCCGCAGATCTAATTCACCCCTCCACTTT. It is translated as CASSLGRRSNSPLHF. The whole variable domain, remainder taken from reference TRBV5-8 and TRBJ1-6, is EAGVTQSPTHLIKTRGQQATLRCSPISGHTSVYWYQQALGLGLQFLLWYDEGEERNRGNFPPRFSGRQFPNYSSELNVNALELEDSALYLCASSLGRRSNSPLHFGNGTRLTVT.

The chain links TRBV3-1 (or the pseudogene TRBV3-2) to TRBJ2-5; perhaps TRBD2 as D (7 bases). This CDR3 comprises 16 residues. Looked up from germline, CDR1 is LGHDT and CDR2 is YNNKEL (reference sequence). V lost 1 base and J lost 5, with 17 bases in between. The CDR3: CASSQAPRGAEETQYF. Here the CDR3 DNA reads TGTGCCAGCAGCCAAGCCCCCCGGGGGGCCGAGGAGACCCAGTACTTC.

The CDR3 region is CASSEGSNKPYGYTF. CDR3 DNA sequence: TGTGCCAGCAGTGAAGGATCGAATAAACCCTATGGCTACACCTTC. This chain uses TRBV6-1 with TRBJ1-2; no clear D. Germline CDR1 and CDR2: MNHNS and SASEGT. V shed 1 base and J shed 4 bases, with 13 bases lying between them. This CDR3 contains 15 residues.

Comment on this clone: At one boundary the junction diverges from the germline segment, which might be a read error. The J gene is TRBJ1-2, the V gene TRBV30; D gene uncertain. CDR1 and CDR2 (germline): GTSNPN, SVGIG (reference sequence). The CDR3 is made up of 14 amino acids. The CDR3 here is CAWSKFPRLYKILF. In DNA form, the CDR3 reads TGTGCCTGGAGTAAATTCCCCCGACTGTACAAAATTCTCTTC.

The rearrangement joins TRBV6-1 to TRBJ1-5; D gene unclear. This CDR3 spans 15 amino acids. Germline CDR1 is MNHNS and CDR2 is SASEGT. V was pared by 2 bases and J by 7 bases, with 15 bases between. The CDR3 nucleotides read TGTGCCAGCAGTGAACTTCCCGGAGCTGGGCAGCCCCAGCATTTT. This encodes CASSELPGAGQPQHF.

The chain is built from TRBV5-1 and TRBJ2-1; 9 nucleotides line up with TRBD1. Per the germline V gene, CDR1 is SGHRS and CDR2 is YFSETQ. This CDR3 spans 15 amino acids. Trimming at V came to 5 bases and at J to 8 bases, leaving 11 bases not matched to a gene. This chain's CDR3 is CASRVGTGTRDEQFF. The CDR3 DNA is TGCGCCAGCAGGGTAGGGACAGGGACGAGGGATGAGCAGTTCTTC.

This clone has a handful of counts. The CDR3 loop is CASSSTGLATDTQYF. CDR3 bases: TGTGCCAGCAGCTCTACGGGACTAGCGACAGATACGCAGTATTTT. The chain combines TRBV11-2 with TRBJ2-3; TRBD2 agrees at 10 bases. The germline gives CDR1 SGHAT, CDR2 FQNNGV. The CDR3 totals 15 residues. After removal of 4 bases from V and 3 bases from J, the junction contained 4 bases not matched to a gene.